This TCR beta chain was identified during a study of T cells after somatic rescue of genetic block. CDR1 and CDR2 (germline): SNHLY, FYNNEI. The V end was cut by 5 bases, the J end by 11 bases, with 16 bases between. This CDR3 comprises 14 residues. This clone was found a few times. Here immunoSEQ multiplex PCR was the method, and the copy in TCRdb shows in-frame clones only, minus some. The data contain roughly 13,000 clones, 73% of them seen just once; the ten biggest clones take up roughly a fifth. The rearrangement joins TRBV2 to TRBJ1-6; possible D gene TRBD1, 6 bases. This TCR derives from a boy aged 5-17 years. The sample was peripheral blood mononuclear cells (PBMCs). The CDR3 sequence is CASSTGTSKTPLHF. CDR3 DNA: TGTGCCAGCAGTACCGGGACAAGCAAAACACCCCTCCACTTT.